Listed below are T cell receptor beta chains from one sample, sequenced in a study of blood T cell repertoires in COVID-19. Profiled with immunoSEQ multiplex PCR; TCRdb holds only in-frame clones, not every one. Of approximately 100,000 clones listed, 84% are singletons. The specimen was peripheral blood. The source is a man aged 55 to 70 with acute or convalescent COVID-19. The CDR3 runs from the conserved cysteine through the conserved F or W. Only some rows state a clone size, as once, few, many or a class for expanded clones.

V	J	size	CDR3
TRBV6-1	TRBJ1-5	.	CASSEHGGRSNQPQHF
TRBV10-3	TRBJ1-5	.	CAISVNNQPQHF
TRBV7-9	TRBJ2-1	.	CASSQNRGTPIGNEQFF
TRBV3-1/TRBV3-2	TRBJ2-5	.	CASSQDLGSSGETQYF
TRBV6-5	TRBJ1-2	few	CASSYIRTGGNYGYTF
TRBV25-1	TRBJ1-3	.	CASSEPGGSGNTIYF
TRBV3-1/TRBV3-2	TRBJ2-6	.	CASSLDRAGANVLTF
TRBV5-6	TRBJ1-5	.	CASSFFAGISQPQHF
TRBV12-3/TRBV12-4	TRBJ1-2	.	CASSPQVDYGYTF
TRBV7-8	TRBJ1-2	.	CASSLQGYNYGYTF
TRBV7-9	TRBJ2-7	many	CASSSAAGVLAEQYF
TRBV7-3	TRBJ2-3	few	CASSLFSRQDTQYF
TRBV6-2/TRBV6-3	TRBJ1-2	.	CASSNYGGYGYTF
TRBV15	TRBJ1-6	.	CATSRDPGGSSPLHF
TRBV12-3/TRBV12-4	TRBJ2-3	.	CASSLGRGHTQYF
TRBV6-2/TRBV6-3	TRBJ2-7	.	CASSYTIRGGFDEQYF
TRBV9	TRBJ1-5	.	CASSTSGRTLGSNQPQHF
TRBV7-8	TRBJ1-5	.	CASSLVEGPNQPQHF
TRBV6-5	TRBJ2-1	.	CASSQQPSSYNEQFF
TRBV11-2	TRBJ2-3	.	CASSLLALTQYF
TRBV16	TRBJ2-4	once	CASSPRAGTAKNIQYF
TRBV12-3/TRBV12-4	TRBJ2-5	.	CASGPGQVGGQYF
TRBV5-8	TRBJ2-3	.	CASSLVGQRTDTQYF
TRBV5-1	TRBJ1-3	.	CASSAADLSGNTIYF